Listed here are 22 T cell receptor beta chains from one sample, sequenced in a study of T cell responses to AZD1222 COVID-19 vaccine. Sequencing was performed with immunoSEQ multiplex PCR; in TCRdb, only in-frame clones are kept and a portion is missing. The sample has roughly 130,000 clones; just under 95% are singletons. Source: peripheral blood, taken 28 days after the second AZD1222 dose. The receptors here all came from an adult who received the AZD1222 COVID-19 vaccine.

The chain couples TRBV12-3 or TRBV12-4 to TRBJ1-1; D is unclear. The CDR3 totals 13 residues. V gave up 3 bases and J gave up 5 bases, with 10 bases separating them. CDR3 sequence: CASSFGMQTEAFF. In DNA, the CDR3 is TGTGCCAGCAGTTTCGGTATGCAGACTGAAGCTTTCTTT.

The chain carries TRBV5-1 and TRBJ1-1; D unclear. Trimming removed 0 bases at V and 6 bases at J, with 18 bases between. In germline, CDR1 is SGHRS, CDR2 YFSETQ. This CDR3 is 16 amino acids long. As DNA, the CDR3 is TGCGCCAGCAGCTTGGGAGTGGGTGATAGAAGTGCTGAAGCTTTCTTT. Translation gives CASSLGVGDRSAEAFF.

This chain uses TRBV28 with TRBJ1-1; 7 bases map to TRBD1. The CDR3 has 16 residues. J lost 5 bases, V lost 5 bases, and 14 bases had no gene match. Germline assignment: CDR1 MDHEN and CDR2 SYDVKM. The CDR3 protein is CASSLNRGGFGTEAFF. The DNA for the CDR3 is TGTGCCAGCAGTCTAAACAGGGGAGGGTTTGGGACTGAAGCTTTCTTT.

The genes are TRBV7-2 and TRBJ2-3, with unresolved D. Trimming took 8 bases from V and 3 from J, leaving 21 bases between them. The germline CDR1 and CDR2 sequences are SGHTA and FQGNSA. CDR3 length equals 16 residues. The CDR3 here is CASAKQASYGTDTQYF. The CDR3 coding sequence is TGTGCCAGCGCGAAGCAGGCCAGTTACGGTACAGATACGCAGTATTTT.

V usage is TRBV3-1 (or the pseudogene TRBV3-2) and J usage is TRBJ1-1; D gene uncertain. This CDR3 is 17 amino acids long. Trimming stripped 1 base from V and 1 base from J, with 16 bases between. The germline gives CDR1 LGHDT, CDR2 YNNKEL (reference sequence). As DNA, the CDR3 is TGTGCCAGCAGCCAAGGGACCGTTGGACGGCCGAACACTGAAGCTTTCTTT. This codes for CASSQGTVGRPNTEAFF.

This clone was observed a handful of times. The V call is TRBV11-1, the J call TRBJ2-7; D not resolved. Looked up from germline, CDR1 is SGHAT and CDR2 is FQDESV (reference sequence). Trimming cost V 1 base and J 6 bases, with 4 bases left between them. This CDR3 has 11 residues. The CDR3 coding sequence is TGTGCCAGCAGCTTAGTCGGCGAGCAGTACTTC. Protein: CASSLVGEQYF.

The J gene is TRBJ1-5, the V gene TRBV6-1; weak D call: TRBD1 (6 bases). The CDR3 runs to 14 residues. V was shortened by 3 bases and J by 3 bases, with 9 bases between the two germline ends. Germline CDR1 is MNHNS and CDR2 is SASEGT. The DNA for the CDR3 is TGTGCCAGCAGTGAGACAGGTAACAATCAGCCCCAGCATTTT. Amino acid sequence: CASSETGNNQPQHF.

This chain links TRBV29-1 with TRBJ2-1; 9 bases are a match to TRBD1. V shed 7 bases and J 5 bases; nucleotides not matched to a gene: 3. Germline lookup yields CDR1 SQVTM and CDR2 ANQGSEA. CDR3 size: 12 residues. The CDR3 DNA sequence: TGCAGCGGGGGACAGGGCAACAATGAGCAGTTCTTC. This encodes CSGGQGNNEQFF.

This sequence joins TRBV7-9 and TRBJ1-1; D not certain. This CDR3 contains 11 residues. Germline V lookup: CDR1 SEHNR, CDR2 FQNEAQ (reference sequence). V was pared by 2 bases and J by 11 bases, with 9 bases between. The CDR3 sequence is CASSLRAGAFF. The DNA for the CDR3 is TGTGCCAGCAGCTTACGGGCGGGTGCTTTCTTT.

V and J are TRBV30 and TRBJ2-5, with 11 bases aligning to TRBD1. The V gene's germline CDR1 is GTSNPN and CDR2 SVGIG (reference sequence). The length of the CDR3 is 13 residues. V dropped 5 bases and J dropped 4; count of bases not matched to a gene: 3. CDR3 sequence: CAWGQGAAETQYF. The CDR3 DNA is TGTGCCTGGGGACAGGGGGCCGCAGAGACCCAGTACTTC.

This clone was counted a single time. The rearrangement joins TRBV27 to TRBJ2-7; 7 bases align to TRBD2. The CDR3 sequence is 15 residues long. J gave up 0 bases and V 1 base, and 3 bases lay outside the gene matches. CDR1 and CDR2 from the germline V gene are MNHEY and SMNVEV (reference sequence). CDR3 nucleotides: TGTGCCAGCAGTTTATACGGGAGGCCCTCCTACGAGCAGTACTTC. This sequence encodes CASSLYGRPSYEQYF.

The V gene is TRBV9, the J gene TRBJ1-6; TRBD1 aligns across 7 bases. This CDR3 spans 13 amino acids. Trimming took 9 bases from V and 7 from J; bases not matched to a gene: 7. CDR1 is SGDLS and CDR2 is YYNGEE in the germline V gene. CDR3: CATNRGENSPLHF. CDR3 DNA sequence: TGTGCCACCAACAGGGGCGAGAATTCACCCCTCCACTTT.

This sequence joins TRBV12-5 and TRBJ1-6; D might be TRBD1 (5 bases). The CDR3 sequence is 15 residues long. CDR1 is LGHNT and CDR2 is FRNRAP in the germline V gene. Trimming left V 7 bases short and J 6 bases short, with 16 bases between. The chain's CDR3 is CASAWDRGFNSPLHF. CDR3 nucleotides: TGTGCTAGTGCCTGGGACCGGGGATTTAATTCACCCCTCCACTTT. Full variable domain (remainder filled in from reference TRBV12-5 and TRBJ1-6): DARVTQTPRHKVTEMGQEVTMRCQPILGHNTVFWYRQTMMQGLELLAYFRNRAPLDDSGMPKDRFSAEMPDATLATLKIQPSEPRDSAVYFCASAWDRGFNSPLHFGNGTRLTVT.

The J gene is TRBJ1-2, the V gene TRBV7-8, with 8 positions matching TRBD1. CDR3 size: 13 residues. The germline gives CDR1 SGHVS, CDR2 FQNEAQ. Unmatched junction bases numbered 7, after V lost 5 bases and J lost 8 bases. The CDR3 region has the DNA TGTGCCAGCAGCCTTGGACAGGGTGGGGGCTACACCTTC. This codes for CASSLGQGGGYTF.

V gene TRBV21-1 combines with J gene TRBJ2-7. TRBV21-1 is designated a pseudogene. The CDR3 has 11 amino acids. For the CDR3, the DNA is TGTGCCAGCAGGGGGGGCCTCGAGCAGTACTTC. It is translated as CASRGGLEQYF.

The J gene is TRBJ1-4, the V gene TRBV7-9; a weak D match, TRBD1 (6 bases). Germline values: CDR1 SEHNR, CDR2 FQNEAQ (reference sequence). V was trimmed by 0 bases and J by 5 bases, leaving 7 bases between them. The CDR3 has 14 residues. The CDR3 nucleotides are TGTGCCAGCAGCTTAGCAGGACAGAATGAAAAACTGTTTTTT. Translated, it gives CASSLAGQNEKLFF.

The gene calls are TRBV5-6 and TRBJ2-7; 8 bases fit TRBD1. Germline CDR1 reads SGHDT; CDR2 reads YYEEEE. The CDR3 sequence is 13 residues long. Trimming removed 4 bases from V and 4 bases from J; junction bases left unmatched: 4. CDR3 coding DNA: TGTGCCAGCAGCCGTAACAGGGGGTACGAGCAGTACTTC. This codes for CASSRNRGYEQYF.

This sequence joins TRBV4-3 and TRBJ2-7; D might be TRBD1 (6 bases). Looked up from germline, CDR1 is LGHNA and CDR2 is YSLEER. The CDR3 sequence is 16 residues long. Trimming pared 0 bases from V and 3 bases from J, leaving 15 bases between. The CDR3 is CASSQEAGTGLYEQYF. Written as DNA, the CDR3 is TGCGCCAGCAGCCAAGAGGCCGGCACAGGGCTCTACGAGCAGTACTTC.

V gene TRBV3-1 (or the pseudogene TRBV3-2) combines with J gene TRBJ1-2; D is unresolved. In germline, CDR1 is LGHDT, CDR2 YNNKEL (reference sequence). V was cut by 1 base and J by 9 bases, with 9 bases left in between. The CDR3 has 12 residues. DNA of the CDR3: TGTGCCAGCAGCCAAGGGGCGGGGAGCTACACCTTC. Amino acid sequence: CASSQGAGSYTF.

This sequence joins TRBV9 and TRBJ2-2, with D possibly matching TRBD1 (6 bases). V was clipped by 4 bases and J by 2 bases, with 12 bases between them. This CDR3 is 15 amino acids long. Germline assignment: CDR1 SGDLS and CDR2 YYNGEE. CDR3 sequence: CASSPRGPNTGELFF. CDR3 sequence (DNA): TGTGCCAGCAGCCCCAGGGGCCCCAACACCGGGGAGCTGTTTTTT. The whole variable domain, remainder taken from reference TRBV9 and TRBJ2-2, is DSGVTQTPKHLITATGQRVTLRCSPRSGDLSVYWYQQSLDQGLQFLIQYYNGEERAKGNILERFSAQQFPDLHSELNLSSLELGDSALYFCASSPRGPNTGELFFGEGSRLTVL.

The genes are TRBV9 and TRBJ1-1; D is uncertain. Germline CDR1 reads SGDLS; CDR2 reads YYNGEE. Trimming removed 0 bases from V and 0 bases from J, with 6 bases in between. CDR3 length: 14 residues. CDR3 region: CASSVDSMNTEAFF. CDR3 nucleotide sequence: TGTGCCAGCAGCGTAGACAGCATGAACACTGAAGCTTTCTTT.

The chain employs TRBV3-1 (or the pseudogene TRBV3-2) and TRBJ1-1; 7 nucleotides agree with TRBD1. CDR1 is LGHDT, CDR2 YNNKEL, per germline (reference sequence). The CDR3 covers 13 residues. With V trimmed by 6 bases and J by 6 bases, 7 bases remained unmatched. CDR3 in DNA: TGTGCCAGCAGTCGACAGGGCAAGCCTGAAGCTTTCTTT. It translates to CASSRQGKPEAFF.